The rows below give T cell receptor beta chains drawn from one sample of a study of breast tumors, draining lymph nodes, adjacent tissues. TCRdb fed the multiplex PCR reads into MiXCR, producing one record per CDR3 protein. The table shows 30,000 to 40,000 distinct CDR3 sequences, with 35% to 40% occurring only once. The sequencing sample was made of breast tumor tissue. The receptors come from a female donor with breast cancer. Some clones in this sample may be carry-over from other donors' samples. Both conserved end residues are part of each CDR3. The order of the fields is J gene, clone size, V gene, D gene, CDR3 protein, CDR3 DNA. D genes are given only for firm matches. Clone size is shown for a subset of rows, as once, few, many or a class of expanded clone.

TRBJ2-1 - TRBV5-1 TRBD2 CASSLEPSGSIYEQFF TGCGCCAGCAGTTTGGAGCCTAGCGGGAGTATCTATGAGCAGTTCTTC
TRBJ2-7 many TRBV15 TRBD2 CATSRDVVAGVEQYF TGTGCCACCAGCAGAGATGTAGTAGCGGGAGTCGAGCAGTACTTC
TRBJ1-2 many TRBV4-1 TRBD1 CASSTTGGFTNYGYTF TGCGCCAGCAGCACGACAGGGGGCTTTACTAACTATGGCTACACCTTC
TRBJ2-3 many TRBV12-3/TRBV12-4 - CASSLVGGSTDTQYF TGTGCCAGCAGTTTAGTAGGCGGGAGCACAGATACGCAGTATTTT
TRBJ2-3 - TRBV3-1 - CASSPETGRVDTQYF TGTGCCAGCAGCCCCGAGACAGGGAGGGTAGATACGCAGTATTTT
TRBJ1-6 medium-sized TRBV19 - CASSIGYNSPLHF TGTGCCAGTAGTATTGGGTATAATTCACCCCTCCACTTT
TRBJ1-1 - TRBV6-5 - CASSYRQQVVGTEAFF TGTGCCAGCAGTTACCGACAGCAAGTCGTGGGAACTGAAGCTTTCTTT
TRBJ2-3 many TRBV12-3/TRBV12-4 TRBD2 CASSLGGRTDTQYF TGTGCCAGCAGTTTAGGCGGGAGGACAGATACGCAGTATTTT
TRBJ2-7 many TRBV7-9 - CASSLGDNSYEQYF TGTGCCAGCAGCTTAGGGGACAACTCCTACGAGCAGTACTTC
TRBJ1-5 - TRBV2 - CASRATGMSNQPQHF TGTGCCAGCAGGGCTACAGGTATGAGCAATCAGCCCCAGCATTTT
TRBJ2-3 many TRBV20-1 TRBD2 CSALYSGRADTQYF TGCAGTGCACTTTATAGCGGGCGCGCAGATACGCAGTATTTT
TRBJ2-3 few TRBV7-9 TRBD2 CASSFLLAGTTDTQYF TGTGCCAGCAGCTTCCTCCTAGCGGGGACCACAGATACGCAGTATTTT
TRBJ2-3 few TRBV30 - CAWSVLGTSTDTQYF TGTGCCTGGAGTGTACTCGGCACTAGCACAGATACGCAGTATTTT
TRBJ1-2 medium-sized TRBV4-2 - CASSQGGNYGYTF TGTGCCAGCAGCCAAGGGGGAAACTATGGCTACACCTTC
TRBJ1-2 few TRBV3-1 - CASSQSASRKSYGYTF TGTGCCAGCAGCCAAAGTGCCTCTCGCAAGAGCTATGGCTACACCTTC
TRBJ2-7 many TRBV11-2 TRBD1 CASSLPGQGSYEQYF TGTGCCAGCAGCTTGCCGGGACAGGGGTCGTACGAGCAGTACTTC
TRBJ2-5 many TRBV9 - CASSVAGDGTQYF TGTGCCAGCAGCGTTGCAGGGGACGGGACCCAGTACTTC
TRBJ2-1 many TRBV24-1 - CATSDSLVGGYNEQFF TGTGCCACCAGTGACTCCCTTGTCGGGGGCTACAATGAGCAGTTCTTC
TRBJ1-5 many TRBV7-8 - CASSLVRDQPQHF TGTGCCAGCAGCTTAGTTAGGGATCAGCCCCAGCATTTT
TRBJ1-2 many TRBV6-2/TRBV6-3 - CASSYGGLNYGYTF TGTGCCAGCAGTTACGGAGGTCTTAACTATGGCTACACCTTC
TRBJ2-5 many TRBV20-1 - CSARAGKAAGQETQYF TGCAGTGCTAGGGCGGGGAAAGCGGCGGGCCAAGAGACCCAGTACTTC
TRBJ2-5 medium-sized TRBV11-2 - CASSLGGRLAETQYF TGTGCCAGCAGCTTAGGAGGGAGGCTAGCGGAGACCCAGTACTTC
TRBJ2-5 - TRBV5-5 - CASSLRQAQETQYF TGTGCCAGCAGCCTGCGACAGGCCCAAGAGACCCAGTACTTC
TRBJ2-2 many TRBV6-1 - CASRVRFVGELFF TGTGCCAGCAGGGTCAGGTTTGTCGGGGAGCTGTTTTTT
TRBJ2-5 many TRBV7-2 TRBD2 CASSGTSGRETQYF TGTGCCAGCAGCGGGACTAGCGGACGGGAGACCCAGTACTTC
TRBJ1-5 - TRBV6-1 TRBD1 CASSEIMDRGRFSNQPQHF TGTGCCAGCAGTGAGATAATGGACAGGGGGCGGTTTAGCAATCAGCCCCAGCATTTT
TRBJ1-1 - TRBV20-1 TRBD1 CSGLQGADTEAFF TGCAGTGGTCTCCAGGGGGCTGACACTGAAGCTTTCTTT
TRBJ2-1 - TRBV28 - CASSLVGTYNEQFF TGTGCCAGCAGTTTAGTTGGGACCTACAATGAGCAGTTCTTC
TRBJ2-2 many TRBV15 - CATSREGPRITGELFF TGTGCCACCAGCAGAGAGGGACCGAGGATCACCGGGGAGCTGTTTTTT
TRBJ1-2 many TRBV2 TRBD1 CASSGGRGTETNYGYTF TGTGCCAGCAGTGGGGGGAGAGGGACAGAGACTAACTATGGCTACACCTTC
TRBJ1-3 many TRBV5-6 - CASSPEGGGNTIYF TGTGCCAGCAGCCCGGAAGGTGGGGGAAACACCATATATTTT
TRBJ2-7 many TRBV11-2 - CASREGGKYEQYF TGTGCCAGCAGAGAAGGGGGAAAGTACGAGCAGTACTTC
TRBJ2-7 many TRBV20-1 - CSARPGGRVYEQYF TGCAGTGCTAGGCCCGGCGGGCGAGTCTACGAGCAGTACTTC
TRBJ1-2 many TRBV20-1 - CSATGEGYGYTF TGCAGTGCTACAGGGGAAGGCTATGGCTACACCTTC
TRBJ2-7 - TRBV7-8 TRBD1 CASGKTGVQYEQYF TGTGCCAGCGGAAAGACAGGGGTTCAGTACGAGCAGTACTTC